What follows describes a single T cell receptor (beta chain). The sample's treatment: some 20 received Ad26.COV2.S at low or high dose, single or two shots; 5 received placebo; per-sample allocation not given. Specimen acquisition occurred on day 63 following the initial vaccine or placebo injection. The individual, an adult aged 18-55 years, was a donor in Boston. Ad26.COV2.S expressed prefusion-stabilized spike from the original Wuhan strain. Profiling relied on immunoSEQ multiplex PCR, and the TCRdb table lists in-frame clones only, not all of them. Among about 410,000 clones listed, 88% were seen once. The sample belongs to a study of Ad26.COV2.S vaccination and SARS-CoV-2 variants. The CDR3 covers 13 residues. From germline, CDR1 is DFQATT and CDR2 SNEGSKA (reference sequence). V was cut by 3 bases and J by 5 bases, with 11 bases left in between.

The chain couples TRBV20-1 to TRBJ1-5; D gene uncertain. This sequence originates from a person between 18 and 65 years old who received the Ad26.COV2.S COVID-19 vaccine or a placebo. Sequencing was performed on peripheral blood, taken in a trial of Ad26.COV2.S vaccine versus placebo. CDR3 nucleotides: TGCAGTGCTAGTCGCGGTTACGATCAGCCCCAGCATTTT. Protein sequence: CSASRGYDQPQHF.